This TCR beta chain was captured by sequencing in a study of metastatic and nonmetastatic thyroid tumors. Overall study: Repertoire comparisons spanned blood and tumor or nodule tissue from malignant and benign thyroid patients. General study points: Patients with malignant thyroid tumors reportedly had significantly higher TCR beta diversity than those with benign nodules, in blood and tumor.

Using MiXCR, TCRdb reanalyzed the PCR reads. The table records about 11,000 clones, about 31% of them present only once. The V gene's germline CDR1 is MRHNA and CDR2 SNTAGT. The CDR3 has 13 residues. About this clone: Antigen specificity is unknown. One junction end does not reproduce the germline sequence, and a read error may be involved.

Thyroid surgery had not been preceded by any treatment in any patient. This TCR was sampled from a female donor with papillary thyroid cancer or a benign thyroid nodule (not recorded which). Some clones in this sample may be carry-over from other donors' samples. This chain links TRBV6-4 with TRBJ2-2, with D perhaps assigned TRBD1 or TRBD2 (6 bases each). Sequencing was performed on tumor tissue. CDR3 in amino acids: CASIAVRRGDLFF. The CDR3 DNA is TGTGCCAGCATTGCGGTCCGAAGGGGGGATCTGTTTTTT.